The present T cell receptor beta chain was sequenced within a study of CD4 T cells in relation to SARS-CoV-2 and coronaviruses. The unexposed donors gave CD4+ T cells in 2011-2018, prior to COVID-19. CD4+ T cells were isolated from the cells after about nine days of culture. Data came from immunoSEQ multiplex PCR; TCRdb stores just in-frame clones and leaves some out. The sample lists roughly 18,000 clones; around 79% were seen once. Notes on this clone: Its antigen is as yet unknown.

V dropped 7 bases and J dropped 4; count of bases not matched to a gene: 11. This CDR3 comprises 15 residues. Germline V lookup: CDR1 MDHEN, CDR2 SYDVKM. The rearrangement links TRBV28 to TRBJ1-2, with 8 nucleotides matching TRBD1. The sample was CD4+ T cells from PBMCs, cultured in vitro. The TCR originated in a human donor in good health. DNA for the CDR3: TGTGCCAGCACCCCCGGGGCAGGGGGCAGCTATGGCTACACCTTC. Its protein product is CASTPGAGGSYGYTF.